Each of the 21 T cell receptor beta chains below was sequenced from the same sample in a study of neurological immune-mediated disorders. TCRdb independently ran MiXCR on the 5' RACE reads; one entry per CDR3 protein. The sample contains some 53,000 distinct CDR3 sequences, roughly 17% of which appear only once. The sequenced sample was PBMCs. These receptor sequences come from a man between 60 and 75 years old in good health.

In this sample, this clonotype turned up many times. The V and J genes are TRBV6-6 and TRBJ2-7, with 7 bases fitting TRBD1. The junction had 14 bases not matched to a gene; V was cut back by 4 bases and J by 5 bases. There are 16 residues in the CDR3. CDR1 MNHNY and CDR2 SVGAGI come from the germline V gene (reference sequence). DNA of the CDR3: TGTGCCAGCAGTTTAGACCGACAGGGTAGAAGCCACGAGCAGTACTTC. Translated, it gives CASSLDRQGRSHEQYF.

Ten or more counts support this clonotype. This chain joins TRBV29-1 and TRBJ1-1; D is undetermined. In germline, CDR1 is SQVTM, CDR2 ANQGSEA. V lost 1 base and J 10 bases, leaving 13 bases between the germline ends. The CDR3 spans 12 residues. In DNA form, the CDR3 reads TGCAGCGTTGAAGGTGGGAATCGTGGAGCTTTCTTT. Its protein product is CSVEGGNRGAFF.

This clonotype has at least ten counts. Written as DNA, the CDR3 is TGTGCCAGCAGCCCTGGTATGACTAGCGGGGCTTTCTACTACGAGCAGTACTTC. It is translated as CASSPGMTSGAFYYEQYF. The chain is built from TRBV5-6 and TRBJ2-7, with 11 bases lining up with TRBD2. Germline CDR1 SGHDT, CDR2 YYEEEE. V shed 4 bases and J 3 bases; nucleotides not matched to a gene: 15. CDR3 length equals 18 residues.

The sample holds many counts of this clonotype. The chain recombines TRBV5-1 with TRBJ2-2; the match to TRBD1 covers 12 bases. This CDR3 is 17 amino acids long. CDR1 is SGHRS, CDR2 YFSETQ, per germline. After removal of 4 bases from V and 2 bases from J, the junction contained 6 bases not matched to a gene. The DNA of the CDR3 is TGCGCCAGCAGCCTCTCGGGACAGGGGGCTAACACCGGGGAGCTGTTTTTT. Its protein is CASSLSGQGANTGELFF.

This clonotype was detected many times. The chain employs TRBV20-1 and TRBJ2-3; TRBD2 aligns across 10 bases. CDR3 length: 13 residues. The germline CDR1 and CDR2 sequences are DFQATT and SNEGSKA (reference sequence). The V segment lost 5 bases and the J segment 9 bases; nucleotides outside the gene matches: 8. In DNA form, the CDR3 reads TGCAGTGCTCCTGCTAGCGGGAGTAGGACGCAGTATTTT. As protein: CSAPASGSRTQYF.

This clonotype is judged medium-sized (0.01 to 0.1%). The chain uses TRBV5-1 and TRBJ1-4; D ambiguous. The V gene lost 0 bases and the J gene lost 6 bases, with 12 bases spanning the gap. The CDR3 is made up of 15 amino acids. Germline CDR1 reads SGHRS; CDR2 reads YFSETQ. CDR3 sequence: CASSLDNPSYEKLFF. CDR3 coding DNA: TGCGCCAGCAGCTTGGACAACCCGAGTTATGAAAAACTGTTTTTT.

This clonotype was found many times. The chain links TRBV4-1 to TRBJ1-1, with TRBD1 as a possible D gene (5 bases). With 0 bases removed from V and 6 bases from J, the gap between germline ends came to 11 bases. Germline CDR1 MGHRA, CDR2 YSYEKL. This CDR3 region has 14 residues. The CDR3 spells CASSQDWGTPEAFF. The CDR3 region has the DNA TGCGCCAGCAGCCAAGATTGGGGGACTCCTGAAGCTTTCTTT.

This clonotype was recorded many times. CDR3 DNA: TGTGCCAGCAGCGGTTCCGGGCCGGGAGGGACGCAGTATTTT. Translated: CASSGSGPGGTQYF. V gene TRBV2 combines with J gene TRBJ2-3, with TRBD2 identical over 8 bases. The germline V gene has CDR1 SNHLY and CDR2 FYNNEI. The CDR3 extends over 14 amino acids. The V segment lost 6 bases and the J segment 9 bases; nucleotides outside the gene matches: 11.

This clonotype was seen many times. The DNA of the CDR3 is TGTGCCAGCAGCCTAAACCCGGCGGGGCTCAATGAGCAGTTCTTC. Amino acid sequence: CASSLNPAGLNEQFF. The chain employs TRBV7-9 and TRBJ2-1; TRBD2 might be the D (6 bases). The germline V gene encodes CDR1 SEHNR and CDR2 FQNEAQ (reference sequence). V was trimmed by 5 bases and J by 6 bases, leaving 17 bases between them. CDR3 length: 15 amino acids. The variable domain in full, with the rest retrieved from reference TRBV7-9 and TRBJ2-1, is DTGVSQNPRHKITKRGQNVTFRCDPISEHNRLYWYRQTLGQGPEFLTYFQNEAQLEKSRLLSDRFSAERPKGSFSTLEIQRTEQGDSAMYLCASSLNPAGLNEQFFGPGTRLTVL.

At least ten counts were recorded for this clonotype. The chain links TRBV7-2 to TRBJ2-7, with 8 bases matching TRBD2. Per germline, CDR1 SGHTA and CDR2 FQGNSA. This CDR3 has 15 amino acids. Germline trimming cut 1 base from V and 1 base from J; bases unmatched to any gene: 3. The CDR3 DNA reads as TGTGCCAGCAGCTTAGGGGGGACTAGATCCTACGAGCAGTACTTC. As protein: CASSLGGTRSYEQYF.

This clonotype was observed many times. CDR3 region: CASSLGISGNTIYF. CDR3 in DNA: TGCGCCAGCAGCTTGGGGATCTCTGGAAACACCATATATTTT. This sequence joins TRBV5-1 and TRBJ1-3, with D unclear. The CDR3 runs to 14 residues. V lost 0 bases, J lost 0 bases, and 4 bases lay in between. Germline CDR1 reads SGHRS; CDR2 reads YFSETQ.

Many counts were recorded for this clonotype. The chain employs TRBV18 and TRBJ2-7, with a possible D match to TRBD1 (6 bases). The CDR3 length is 15 residues. Germline V gene lookup returns CDR1 KGHSH and CDR2 LQKENI. Trimming took 3 bases from V and 2 from J, leaving 14 bases between them. The CDR3 loop reads CASSPRGTGTYEQYF. CDR3 in DNA: TGTGCCAGCTCACCCAGGGGAACAGGGACCTACGAGCAGTACTTC. The whole variable domain, filled in from reference TRBV18 and TRBJ2-7, reads NAGVMQNPRHLVRRRGQEARLRCSPMKGHSHVYWYRQLPEEGLKFMVYLQKENIIDESGMPKERFSAEFPKEGPSILRIQQVVRGDSAAYFCASSPRGTGTYEQYFGPGTRLTVT.

This chain uses TRBV7-8 with TRBJ2-7, with 7 nucleotides matching TRBD1. Germline V gives CDR1 SGHVS, CDR2 FQNEAQ. The V segment lost 3 bases and the J segment 3 bases; nucleotides outside the gene matches: 5. CDR3 length: 14 amino acids. This chain's CDR3 is CASSFRRDSYEQYF. The CDR3 bases are TGTGCCAGCAGCTTTCGAAGGGACAGCTACGAGCAGTACTTC.

Many counts were recorded for this clonotype. This rearrangement joins TRBV28 to TRBJ1-1, with D tentatively TRBD1 (5 bases). The CDR3 has 15 residues. Germline CDR1 MDHEN, CDR2 SYDVKM. Trimming left V 2 bases short and J 1 base short, with 11 bases between. The CDR3 is CASSLRQRPNTEAFF. The CDR3 nucleotides read TGTGCCAGCAGTTTAAGACAGCGCCCGAACACTGAAGCTTTCTTT.

This clonotype occurred many times. The chain joins TRBV4-3 to TRBJ1-5, with D unclear. Germline-derived CDR1 and CDR2 are LGHNA and YSLEER. This CDR3 comprises 15 residues. Between the trimmed V and J ends, which lost 3 bases and 4 bases, there was a span of 13 bases. The DNA for the CDR3 is TGCGCCAGCAGCCACAACAGAGCACCGAATCAGCCCCAGCATTTT. Translating gives CASSHNRAPNQPQHF.

The chain combines TRBV18 with TRBJ2-2; D perhaps matches TRBD2 (5 bases). The CDR3 totals 16 residues. Germline loops: CDR1 KGHSH, CDR2 LQKENI. V was clipped by 2 bases and J by 6 bases, with 16 bases between them. CDR3 residues: CASSPFVRAVAGELFF. The DNA for the CDR3 is TGTGCCAGCTCACCATTCGTGAGGGCCGTCGCCGGGGAGCTGTTTTTT.

This clonotype has ten or more counts. The V gene is TRBV3-1, the J gene TRBJ2-1; D is uncertain. This CDR3 region has 13 residues. CDR1 LGHDT and CDR2 YNNKEL come from the germline V gene (reference sequence). Trimming took off 4 bases at V and 6 bases at J, with 10 bases between the two ends. The CDR3 sequence: CASSLGTPNEQFF. CDR3 DNA sequence: TGTGCCAGCAGCCTCGGCACACCCAATGAGCAGTTCTTC.

This clonotype came up many times. J is TRBJ1-1 and V is TRBV28, with TRBD1 matching 10 bases. CDR1 and CDR2 (germline): MDHEN, SYDVKM. This CDR3 is built from 14 residues. The V and J ends lost 3 bases and 12 bases, in that order; junction bases with no gene match: 10. Here the CDR3 reads CASSFPGTGAKTFF. For the CDR3, the DNA is TGTGCCAGCAGTTTCCCTGGGACAGGGGCGAAGACTTTCTTT.

This clonotype occurred many times. The rearrangement uses TRBV20-1 and TRBJ2-5; no clear D. Germline values: CDR1 DFQATT, CDR2 SNEGSKA (reference sequence). The CDR3 extends over 14 amino acids. Trimming took 1 base from V and 2 from J, leaving 11 bases between them. CDR3: CSARVRTVQETQYF. The CDR3 nucleotides are TGCAGTGCTAGAGTCCGGACCGTACAAGAGACCCAGTACTTC.

In this sample, this clonotype turned up many times. V gene TRBV5-1 combines with J gene TRBJ2-1, with TRBD1 identical over 7 bases. This CDR3 has 16 residues. Germline trimming cut 0 bases from V and 4 bases from J; bases unmatched to any gene: 7. The germline gives CDR1 SGHRS, CDR2 YFSETQ. The CDR3 nucleotides read TGCGCCAGCAGCTTGGACCCGGGACAGCGATACAATGAGCAGTTCTTC. Translation gives CASSLDPGQRYNEQFF.

This clonotype came up many times. The CDR3 nucleotides read TGCAGCGGGGAGGGCAGCAACTACAATGAGCAGTTCTTC. This codes for CSGEGSNYNEQFF. The chain employs TRBV29-1 and TRBJ2-1; 7 bases map to TRBD2. Germline-derived CDR1 and CDR2 are SQVTM and ANQGSEA. This CDR3 contains 13 residues. Unmatched junction bases numbered 6, after V lost 7 bases and J lost 3 bases.